This T cell receptor beta chain was identified in a study of T cells in Graves' hyperthyroidism and ophthalmopathy. Study observations and caveats: The model identified upcoming ophthalmopathy a median about 7.1 months ahead of onset.

Not enrolled were patients with uncontrolled infection, other autoimmune disease, pregnancy or lactation. Every diagnosis used clinical symptoms, serum thyroxine and TRAb, thyroid ultrasound and orbital computed tomography. The CDR3 sequence is 20 residues long. Germline CDR1 and CDR2: PRHDT and FYEKMQ (reference sequence). With V trimmed by 8 bases and J by 5 bases, 26 bases remained unmatched. The TCR beta CDR3 regions underwent amplification using RNA transcripts as the source. Carried out on the TCR CDR3, a first-round RT-PCR used the HTBI primer set. TCRdb itself ran the multiplex PCR reads through MiXCR, one entry per CDR3 protein. The data contain some 360,000 distinct CDR3 sequences, about a sixth of them singletons. This clonotype showed up many times. Its antigen is still unknown.

The chain couples TRBV13 to TRBJ2-7; 11 bases match TRBD2. This clonotype was obtained from a woman aged 35 to 49 with Graves' ophthalmopathy. Sequenced material: blood. The CDR3 spells CASRRTGGQELAGAKDEQYF. DNA of the CDR3: TGTGCCAGCCGCCGCACAGGGGGCCAAGAACTAGCGGGAGCGAAGGACGAGCAGTACTTC.